The 18 T cell receptor beta chains given below trace back to one sample, sequenced in a study of a mutant IDH1 vaccine in newly diagnosed glioma. The protocol was immunoSEQ multiplex PCR, while the TCRdb copy is restricted to in-frame clones and leaves out a portion. The sample carries approximately 88,000 clones, around three quarters recorded once. Time point denoted: baseline, week 1 (first vaccination visit). The treatment: pre-vaccination baseline after standard-of-care therapy. This specimen was PBMCs, taken from a glioma patient treated with radiotherapy, temozolomide or both. Every receptor here comes from a man between 35 and 55 years old with glioma.

This clone was picked up a small number of times. The chain recombines TRBV19 with TRBJ1-6; D uncertain. The CDR3 extends over 13 amino acids. Germline CDR1 and CDR2: LNHDA and SQIVND (reference sequence). V was shortened by 5 bases and J by 6 bases, with 8 bases between the two germline ends. The CDR3 DNA reads TGTGCCAGTAGTTCACAGCGTAATTCACCCCTCCACTTT. Encoded protein: CASSSQRNSPLHF. The full variable domain, with the rest looked up from reference TRBV19 and TRBJ1-6, is DGGITQSPKYLFRKEGQNVTLSCEQNLNHDAMYWYRQDPGQGLRLIYYSQIVNDFQKGDIAEGYSVSREKKESFPLTVTSAQKNPTAFYLCASSSQRNSPLHFGNGTRLTVT.

This clone was seen only a few times. V is TRBV19 and J is TRBJ1-1, with D possibly matching TRBD1 (6 bases). The CDR3 covers 17 residues. Germline V CDR1 and CDR2: LNHDA, SQIVND (reference sequence). Trimming cost V 0 bases and J 0 bases, with 14 bases left between them. The chain's CDR3 is CASSIEAGTSMNTEAFF. The DNA for the CDR3 is TGTGCCAGTAGTATAGAGGCGGGGACAAGCATGAACACTGAAGCTTTCTTT.

This chain connects TRBV9 to TRBJ1-1; no clear D gene. This CDR3 region has 14 residues. Trimming left V 5 bases short and J 7 bases short, with 18 bases between. Germline CDR1 SGDLS, CDR2 YYNGEE. The CDR3 sequence is CASSSLAGGFEAFF. DNA of the CDR3: TGTGCCAGCAGTTCCCTGGCAGGAGGCTTTGAAGCTTTCTTT.

This chain links TRBV7-2 with TRBJ2-3, with TRBD2 matching over 7 bases. Losses at the gene ends were 5 bases for V and 8 bases for J; bases not matched to a gene: 10. The germline gives CDR1 SGHTA, CDR2 FQGNSA. CDR3 size: 14 residues. The CDR3 DNA sequence: TGTGCCAGCAGCCTTTGGGGGGGGACGGGTACGCAGTATTTT. Its protein is CASSLWGGTGTQYF.

J is TRBJ1-5 and V is TRBV6-5; D is uncertain. Per germline, CDR1 MNHEY and CDR2 SVGAGI. V was shortened by 5 bases and J by 4 bases, with 9 bases between the two germline ends. This CDR3 contains 13 residues. This CDR3 reads CASSEGRNQPQHF. Here the CDR3 DNA reads TGTGCCAGCAGTGAAGGGAGGAATCAGCCCCAGCATTTT.

CDR3 sequence reads: CASSWDFAEQYF. As DNA, the CDR3 is TGTGCCAGCAGCTGGGACTTCGCCGAGCAGTACTTC. The chain uses TRBV7-9 and TRBJ2-7, with D possibly matching TRBD2 (6 bases). CDR3 length: 12 amino acids. V lost 4 bases and J lost 6, with 10 bases in between. Germline CDR1 is SEHNR and CDR2 is FQNEAQ (reference sequence).

This chain joins TRBV7-6 and TRBJ2-2; TRBD1 might be the D (5 bases). Trimming left V 4 bases short and J 4 bases short, with 13 bases between. The CDR3 is 15 amino acids. From germline, CDR1 is SGHVS and CDR2 FNYEAQ. Here the CDR3 reads CASSSMTDFTGELFF. For the CDR3, the DNA is TGTGCCAGCAGCTCGATGACAGACTTCACCGGGGAGCTGTTTTTT.

This chain joins TRBV6-5 and TRBJ2-2, with D perhaps being TRBD1 or TRBD2 (5 bases each). The CDR3 length is 15 residues. The V and J ends lost 6 bases and 6 bases respectively, with 17 bases between them. Germline CDR1 and CDR2: MNHEY and SVGAGI. Here the CDR3 DNA reads TGTGCCAGCAGCCCGGGACGGCCTAAAGCCGGGGAGCTGTTTTTT. Its translation: CASSPGRPKAGELFF.

The chain carries TRBV7-9 and TRBJ1-5, with D hard to call. V shed 2 bases and J shed 6 bases, with 8 bases lying between them. The CDR3 totals 13 residues. Looked up from germline, CDR1 is SEHNR and CDR2 is FQNEAQ (reference sequence). The CDR3 nucleotides read TGTGCCAGCAGCTTAAGAGGTTTTCAGCCCCAGCATTTT. Translation gives CASSLRGFQPQHF.

The rearrangement links TRBV9 to TRBJ2-6; the D gene is possibly TRBD2 (6 bases). V was shortened by 0 bases and J by 0 bases, with 13 bases between the two germline ends. The V gene's germline CDR1 is SGDLS and CDR2 YYNGEE. There are 18 residues in the CDR3. CDR3 sequence reads: CASSVGALASSGANVLTF. The DNA of the CDR3 is TGTGCCAGCAGCGTAGGGGCTCTAGCGAGCTCTGGGGCCAACGTCCTGACTTTC. Variable domain in full (rest from reference TRBV9 and TRBJ2-6): DSGVTQTPKHLITATGQRVTLRCSPRSGDLSVYWYQQSLDQGLQFLIQYYNGEERAKGNILERFSAQQFPDLHSELNLSSLELGDSALYFCASSVGALASSGANVLTFGAGSRLTVL.

Many counts were recorded for this clone. The chain recombines TRBV4-3 with TRBJ1-1; possible D gene TRBD1, 5 bases. Germline V gives CDR1 LGHNA, CDR2 YSLEER. V lost 0 bases, J lost 8 bases, and 13 bases lay in between. The CDR3 is 14 amino acids. The CDR3: CASSQDGVRGEAFF. CDR3 sequence (DNA): TGCGCCAGCAGCCAAGACGGGGTACGGGGCGAAGCTTTCTTT.

V usage is TRBV4-1 and J usage is TRBJ2-1, with TRBD2 matching 10 bases. Germline loops: CDR1 MGHRA, CDR2 YSYEKL. The CDR3 spans 19 residues. The trim removed 0 bases at V and 0 bases at J, leaving 8 bases unmatched. CDR3 coding DNA: TGCGCCAGCAGCCAAGATGGAGCGGGGGGGCCTTCCTCCTACAATGAGCAGTTCTTC. Protein: CASSQDGAGGPSSYNEQFF.

This clone appeared once. The gene calls are TRBV27 and TRBJ2-1; 11 positions agree with TRBD2. V was clipped by 4 bases and J by 5 bases; unmatched bases: 4. The CDR3 is made up of 15 amino acids. The germline V gene has CDR1 MNHEY and CDR2 SMNVEV (reference sequence). CDR3 DNA: TGTGCCAGCAGTTCACCTAGCGGGAGGAACAATGAGCAGTTCTTC. Its translation: CASSSPSGRNNEQFF.

CDR3 residues: CAWGVGGAGANVLTF. CDR3 in DNA: TGTGCCTGGGGGGTAGGGGGCGCTGGGGCCAACGTCCTGACTTTC. V usage is TRBV30 and J usage is TRBJ2-6, with 7 nucleotides matching TRBD1. CDR1 GTSNPN and CDR2 SVGIG come from the germline V gene (reference sequence). V lost 5 bases and J lost 2; bases outside the gene matches: 6. The CDR3 has 15 residues.

J is TRBJ1-6 and V is TRBV30; D remains unclear. The CDR3 covers 14 residues. The V end was cut by 5 bases, the J end by 6 bases, with 14 bases between. Germline lookup yields CDR1 GTSNPN and CDR2 SVGIG (reference sequence). The CDR3 sequence is CAWSTRSGNSPLHF. The CDR3 region has the DNA TGTGCCTGGTCAACAAGAAGTGGTAATTCACCCCTCCACTTT.

The rearrangement links TRBV15 to TRBJ1-4; D gene ambiguous. The CDR3 consists of 15 residues. CDR1 LNHNV and CDR2 YYDKDF come from the germline V gene (reference sequence). V was shortened by 0 bases and J by 4 bases, with 9 bases between the two germline ends. This CDR3 is CATSRDGVINEKLFF. In DNA form, the CDR3 reads TGTGCCACCAGCAGAGACGGGGTAATTAATGAAAAACTGTTTTTT.

The CDR3: CASSSGVDIQYF. CDR3 coding DNA: TGTGCCAGCAGTTCCGGGGTCGACATTCAGTACTTC. This sequence joins TRBV28 and TRBJ2-4; tentatively, D is TRBD2 (5 bases). CDR3 size: 12 residues. The germline V and J ends were trimmed by 4 bases and 8 bases, with 9 bases remaining between them. Germline CDR1 and CDR2: MDHEN and SYDVKM.

The chain recombines TRBV19 with TRBJ2-5; 7 nucleotides line up with TRBD1. The DNA matches TRBJ2-7 better at its end, which makes the J call doubtful. This CDR3 has 12 residues. Per germline, CDR1 LNHDA and CDR2 SQIVND (reference sequence). This CDR3 reads CATRGGFYEQYF. CDR3 nucleotides: TGTGCCACCAGAGGGGGCTTCTACGAGCAGTACTTC.